The 5 T cell receptor beta chains reported below all come from one sample, sequenced in a study of blood T cell repertoires in COVID-19. Measured with immunoSEQ multiplex PCR; TCRdb has only the in-frame clones, and not every one. The profile shows 60,000 to 85,000 clones, about 86% of them singletons. The sample taken for sequencing was peripheral blood. These receptors all stem from a human donor in a cohort sampled during active COVID-19.

This sequence joins TRBV2 and TRBJ1-6, with a weak D call TRBD1 (5 bases). This CDR3 is built from 15 residues. CDR1 SNHLY and CDR2 FYNNEI come from the germline V gene. The V end lost 0 bases, the J end lost 10 bases, and 13 bases lay between the germline ends. In DNA form, the CDR3 reads TGTGCCAGCAGTGAAGCGATGCAGGGAACATCACCCCTCCACTTT. As protein: CASSEAMQGTSPLHF.

The J gene is TRBJ1-1, the V gene TRBV4-3; D uncertain. Germline CDR1 is LGHNA and CDR2 is YSLEER. The CDR3 length is 14 residues. Trimming shortened V by 0 bases and J by 3 bases, and 8 bases separated the two germline ends. The chain's CDR3 is CASSQDKRDTEAFF. CDR3 bases: TGCGCCAGCAGCCAAGATAAGCGGGACACTGAAGCTTTCTTT.

Only one count was recorded for this clone. The V call is TRBV7-2, the J call TRBJ2-1; 7 nucleotides agree with TRBD2. The germline gives CDR1 SGHTA, CDR2 FQGNSA. With V trimmed by 5 bases and J by 9 bases, 7 bases remained unmatched. The CDR3 contains 13 residues. The CDR3 protein is CASSRTSVGEQFF. Written as DNA, the CDR3 is TGTGCCAGCAGCCGAACTAGCGTGGGTGAGCAGTTCTTC.

The rearrangement uses TRBV6-5 and TRBJ2-7; TRBD1 matches at 9 bases. Germline V gene lookup returns CDR1 MNHEY and CDR2 SVGAGI. J gave up 2 bases and V 4 bases, and 9 bases lay outside the gene matches. CDR3 length equals 16 residues. The CDR3 loop reads CASSFAGQGGAYEQYF. The CDR3 DNA reads as TGTGCCAGCAGTTTCGCGGGACAGGGAGGGGCCTACGAGCAGTACTTC.

V and J are TRBV5-1 and TRBJ2-5, with 7 bases fitting TRBD1. The CDR3 is 14 amino acids. Trimming took 1 base from V and 3 from J; bases not matched to a gene: 3. The germline gives CDR1 SGHRS, CDR2 YFSETQ. In nucleotides, the CDR3 is TGCGCCAGCAGCTTGTTTACAGGGGAAGAGACCCAGTACTTC. As protein: CASSLFTGEETQYF.